This T cell receptor beta chain comes out of a study of T cells after posttransplantation cyclophosphamide. The assay was immunoSEQ multiplex PCR, and TCRdb's table has in-frame clones only and misses some. The sample records tens of thousands of clones, 80% to 90% being singletons. As to this clone: Its antigen is unidentified.

Sampled 1 year posttransplant, controls received myeloablative marrow transplants, methotrexate and a calcineurin inhibitor. The junction had 2 bases not matched to a gene; V was cut back by 3 bases and J by 4 bases. In germline, CDR1 is SEHNR, CDR2 FQNEAQ (reference sequence). The CDR3 contains 13 residues. Study observations and caveats: Recipient CMV seropositivity and CMV reactivation strongly tracked TRB clonality.

The receptor comes from a female patient in her 30s who received an allogeneic stem cell transplant from an unrelated donor, was CMV-positive, and had acute and chronic GVHD. A share of the T cells may be of graft donor origin. The sequences come from PBMCs, collected roughly 390 days after allogeneic stem cell transplant with calcineurin inhibitor and methotrexate. The chain recombines TRBV7-9 with TRBJ2-5, with TRBD2 matching 7 bases. CDR3 loop: CASSLGGLETQYF. The CDR3 DNA sequence: TGTGCCAGCAGCTTGGGAGGGTTAGAGACCCAGTACTTC.